One and the same sample provided the 22 T cell receptor beta chains below, sequenced in a study of cytomegalovirus exposure and HLA in healthy donors. Primers: 60 Vbeta forward and 13 Jbeta reverse. The method was immunoSEQ multiplex PCR; TCRdb's version includes in-frame clones alone and lacks a portion of them. The data contain just over 150,000 clones, 82% of them singletons. The sample taken for sequencing was PBMCs. The source is a woman aged 45 to 65 in good health and CMV-seropositive.

The genes are TRBV9 and TRBJ2-1; D is possibly TRBD2 (6 bases). Trimming left V 0 bases short and J 8 bases short, with 12 bases between. The CDR3 length is 14 residues. The germline V gene has CDR1 SGDLS and CDR2 YYNGEE. CDR3 loop: CASSVAWGDYEQFF. DNA for the CDR3: TGTGCCAGCAGCGTAGCGTGGGGGGATTATGAGCAGTTCTTC. Filled out from reference TRBV9 and TRBJ2-1, the complete variable domain reads DSGVTQTPKHLITATGQRVTLRCSPRSGDLSVYWYQQSLDQGLQFLIQYYNGEERAKGNILERFSAQQFPDLHSELNLSSLELGDSALYFCASSVAWGDYEQFFGPGTRLTVL.

The genes are TRBV4-1 and TRBJ2-7, with 10 bases that match TRBD2. The CDR3 is 16 amino acids. Germline lookup yields CDR1 MGHRA and CDR2 YSYEKL. The V segment lost 3 bases and the J segment 6 bases; nucleotides outside the gene matches: 11. For the CDR3, the DNA is TGCGCCAGCAGCCATGAAATAGCGGGGGGATTCTCCGAGCAGTACTTC. This encodes CASSHEIAGGFSEQYF.

The V gene is TRBV11-2, the J gene TRBJ1-1; tentative D call: TRBD1 (5 bases). Germline loops: CDR1 SGHAT, CDR2 FQNNGV. The CDR3 is made up of 11 amino acids. Between the trimmed V and J ends, which lost 10 bases and 10 bases, there was a span of 16 bases. The DNA of the CDR3 is TGTGCCATCTTGGTTGGGGGGGGAGCTTTCTTT. Its translation is CAILVGGGAFF. Variable domain in full (rest from reference TRBV11-2 and TRBJ1-1): EAGVAQSPRYKIIEKRQSVAFWCNPISGHATLYWYQQILGQGPKLLIQFQNNGVVDDSQLPKDRFSAERLKGVDSTLKIQPAKLEDSAVYLCAILVGGGAFFGQGTRLTVV.

The rearrangement uses TRBV28 and TRBJ1-3; possibly TRBD1 for D (5 bases). The CDR3 totals 16 residues. Trimming took off 2 bases at V and 2 bases at J, with 13 bases between the two ends. Germline-derived CDR1 and CDR2 are MDHEN and SYDVKM. The CDR3 loop reads CASSLPARGAGNTIYF. The CDR3 region has the DNA TGTGCCAGCAGTTTACCGGCTCGGGGGGCTGGAAACACCATATATTTT. Filled out from reference TRBV28 and TRBJ1-3, the complete variable domain reads DVKVTQSSRYLVKRTGEKVFLECVQDMDHENMFWYRQDPGLGLRLIYFSYDVKMKEKGDIPEGYSVSREKKERFSLILESASTNQTSMYLCASSLPARGAGNTIYFGEGSWLTVV.

The chain joins TRBV18 to TRBJ2-4; D perhaps matches TRBD2 (6 bases). The CDR3 contains 13 residues. CDR1 is KGHSH and CDR2 is LQKENI in the germline V gene. Trimming left V 5 bases short and J 5 bases short, with 10 bases between. The CDR3 sequence: CASSRDSENIQYF. The CDR3 coding sequence is TGTGCCAGCTCAAGGGACTCGGAAAACATTCAGTACTTC.

This clone was seen only a few times. This sequence joins TRBV7-2 and TRBJ2-6; 7 bases agree with TRBD1. The CDR3 contains 16 residues. Germline CDR1 reads SGHTA; CDR2 reads FQGNSA. J was trimmed by 4 bases and V by 3 bases; bases with no gene match: 6. CDR3 in DNA: TGTGCCAGCAGCTTGAGGGGGCCGTCCGGGGCCAACGTCCTGACTTTC. As protein: CASSLRGPSGANVLTF. Complete variable domain (other parts from reference TRBV7-2 and TRBJ2-6): GAGVSQSPSNKVTEKGKDVELRCDPISGHTALYWYRQSLGQGLEFLIYFQGNSAPDKSGLPSDRFSAERTGGSVSTLTIQRTQQEDSAVYLCASSLRGPSGANVLTFGAGSRLTVL.

Here the CDR3 reads CATSSSGDTQYF. The CDR3 nucleotides are TGTGCCACCAGCAGCTCCGGAGATACGCAGTATTTT. The chain has TRBV15 and TRBJ2-3; D unclear. The CDR3 consists of 12 residues. CDR1 and CDR2 (germline): LNHNV, YYDKDF (reference sequence). V gave up 3 bases and J gave up 5 bases, with 6 bases separating them.

The chain joins TRBV9 to TRBJ2-2; D is perhaps TRBD1 (6 bases). This CDR3 region has 15 residues. Deletions cut 6 bases from V and 0 bases from J, with 12 bases between. CDR1 and CDR2 (germline): SGDLS, YYNGEE. In nucleotides, the CDR3 is TGTGCCAGCACGACAGGATCAACGAACACCGGGGAGCTGTTTTTT. This encodes CASTTGSTNTGELFF. Supplemented by reference TRBV9 and TRBJ2-2, the full variable domain reads DSGVTQTPKHLITATGQRVTLRCSPRSGDLSVYWYQQSLDQGLQFLIQYYNGEERAKGNILERFSAQQFPDLHSELNLSSLELGDSALYFCASTTGSTNTGELFFGEGSRLTVL.

The chain joins TRBV9 to TRBJ1-4; 7 bases agree with TRBD1. V dropped 0 bases and J dropped 1; count of bases not matched to a gene: 3. Germline CDR1 SGDLS, CDR2 YYNGEE. CDR3 length equals 16 residues. The CDR3 sequence: CASSVGQGRTNEKLFF. The CDR3, as DNA: TGTGCCAGCAGCGTAGGACAGGGACGAACTAATGAAAAACTGTTTTTT. Looking up the rest from reference TRBV9 and TRBJ1-4 gives the full variable domain: DSGVTQTPKHLITATGQRVTLRCSPRSGDLSVYWYQQSLDQGLQFLIQYYNGEERAKGNILERFSAQQFPDLHSELNLSSLELGDSALYFCASSVGQGRTNEKLFFGSGTQLSVL.

V usage is TRBV27 and J usage is TRBJ2-7; TRBD2 matches at 11 bases. The CDR3 has 15 amino acids. CDR1 MNHEY and CDR2 SMNVEV come from the germline V gene (reference sequence). Losses at the gene ends were 3 bases for V and 0 bases for J; bases not matched to a gene: 1. The CDR3 region has the DNA TGTGCCAGCAGTTTCGGGACTAGCGGCTCCTACGAGCAGTACTTC. Translation: CASSFGTSGSYEQYF.

This clone was detected only once. V and J are TRBV4-3 and TRBJ2-7; 7 nucleotides agree with TRBD2. The CDR3 totals 15 residues. The V gene's germline CDR1 is LGHNA and CDR2 YSLEER. Losses at the gene ends were 0 bases for V and 0 bases for J; bases not matched to a gene: 2. CDR3 protein: CASSQERTSSYEQYF. The CDR3 DNA reads as TGCGCCAGCAGCCAAGAAAGGACTAGCTCCTACGAGCAGTACTTC.

This chain uses TRBV20-1 with TRBJ2-7; D is unresolved. V was clipped by 5 bases and J by 4 bases, with 9 bases between them. Germline values: CDR1 DFQATT, CDR2 SNEGSKA (reference sequence). The CDR3 is 11 amino acids. The CDR3 protein is CSAGQIYEQYF. The CDR3, as DNA: TGCAGTGCTGGGCAAATATACGAGCAGTACTTC.

V gene TRBV6-1 combines with J gene TRBJ1-6; a weak D match, TRBD1 (6 bases). V was cut by 2 bases and J by 10 bases, with 15 bases left in between. CDR1 is MNHNS, CDR2 SASEGT, per germline. The CDR3 totals 15 residues. In nucleotides, the CDR3 is TGTGCCAGCAGTGAAACTGGGACACATTTATCACCCCTCCACTTT. Translating it yields CASSETGTHLSPLHF.

The chain uses TRBV30 and TRBJ2-1; 8 bases agree with TRBD2. Germline V CDR1 and CDR2: GTSNPN, SVGIG (reference sequence). The CDR3 has 15 residues. The junction had 9 bases not matched to a gene; V was cut back by 4 bases and J by 4 bases. The CDR3 coding sequence is TGTGCCTGGAAGCGACCCGGGGGGGGTTACAATGAGCAGTTCTTC. As protein: CAWKRPGGGYNEQFF. Using reference TRBV30 and TRBJ2-1 for the parts outside the CDR3, the full variable domain is SQTIHQWPATLVQPVGSPLSLECTVEGTSNPNLYWYRQAAGRGLQLLFYSVGIGQISSEVPQNLSASRPQDRQFILSSKKLLLSDSGFYLCAWKRPGGGYNEQFFGPGTRLTVL.

The chain uses TRBV4-2 and TRBJ1-2; 9 bases fit TRBD1. The V and J ends lost 2 bases and 8 bases, in that order; junction bases with no gene match: 15. The germline V gene has CDR1 LGHNA and CDR2 YNFKEQ. The CDR3 is 17 residues long. CDR3 DNA sequence: TGTGCCAGCAGCCAACCTACTCCGGGACAGGGTACTGGCGGCTACACCTTC. The encoded protein is CASSQPTPGQGTGGYTF.

The chain has TRBV27 and TRBJ1-4; 7 bases align to TRBD1. CDR1 is MNHEY, CDR2 SMNVEV, per germline (reference sequence). With V trimmed by 5 bases and J by 0 bases, 9 bases remained unmatched. The CDR3 contains 17 residues. This CDR3 reads CASSPGGNLATNEKLFF. The DNA for the CDR3 is TGTGCCAGCAGTCCAGGGGGGAACCTGGCAACTAATGAAAAACTGTTTTTT.

The J gene is TRBJ1-1, the V gene TRBV28; 11 bases align to TRBD1. CDR3 size: 14 residues. The J segment lost 3 bases and the V segment lost 6 bases, leaving 3 bases of the junction unmatched. CDR1 and CDR2 (germline): MDHEN, SYDVKM. The CDR3 sequence: CASRPGQGDTEAFF. The CDR3 nucleotides are TGTGCCAGCAGACCGGGACAGGGGGACACTGAAGCTTTCTTT.

The V and J genes are TRBV10-3 and TRBJ2-2, with 9 bases that match TRBD1. Germline-derived CDR1 and CDR2 are ENHRY and SYGVKD. The CDR3 consists of 15 residues. The V segment lost 0 bases and the J segment 5 bases; nucleotides outside the gene matches: 1. The CDR3 DNA is TGTGCCATCAGTGAGTCCGGGACAGGGACCGGGGAGCTGTTTTTT. Amino acids: CAISESGTGTGELFF.

This clone occurred once. V gene TRBV9 combines with J gene TRBJ2-3, with a weak D call TRBD2 (5 bases). CDR1 SGDLS and CDR2 YYNGEE come from the germline V gene. CDR3 length equals 14 residues. Trimming removed 3 bases from V and 0 bases from J, with 8 bases in between. The CDR3 DNA follows: TGTGCCAGCAGCGGTGGCGGGAGCACAGATACGCAGTATTTT. Encoded protein: CASSGGGSTDTQYF. The complete variable domain, with remaining parts taken from reference TRBV9 and TRBJ2-3, reads DSGVTQTPKHLITATGQRVTLRCSPRSGDLSVYWYQQSLDQGLQFLIQYYNGEERAKGNILERFSAQQFPDLHSELNLSSLELGDSALYFCASSGGGSTDTQYFGPGTRLTVL.

The gene calls are TRBV7-7 and TRBJ2-3; 9 nucleotides agree with TRBD2. In germline, CDR1 is SSHAT, CDR2 FNYEAQ (reference sequence). This CDR3 is 15 amino acids long. With 5 bases clipped from V and 6 bases from J, the junction kept 9 bases outside the gene matches. The chain's CDR3 is CASSRTLAGRDTQYF. CDR3 in DNA: TGTGCCAGCAGCCGGACCCTAGCGGGGAGGGATACGCAGTATTTT.

V gene TRBV29-1 combines with J gene TRBJ1-4; D perhaps matches TRBD1 (5 bases). The V end was cut by 5 bases, the J end by 8 bases, with 18 bases between. Germline V gives CDR1 SQVTM, CDR2 ANQGSEA. CDR3 length: 14 amino acids. The CDR3 protein is CSVQNQGSGEKLFF. CDR3 DNA sequence: TGCAGCGTTCAAAACCAGGGTTCTGGGGAAAAACTGTTTTTT. Full variable domain (rest looked up from reference TRBV29-1 and TRBJ1-4): SAVISQKPSRDICQRGTSLTIQCQVDSQVTMMFWYRQQPGQSLTLIATANQGSEATYESGFVIDKFPISRPNLTFSTLTVSNMSPEDSSIYLCSVQNQGSGEKLFFGSGTQLSVL.

This clone has only one observation. This chain connects TRBV13 to TRBJ2-1; the D gene is possibly TRBD2 (5 bases). Germline V lookup: CDR1 PRHDT, CDR2 FYEKMQ (reference sequence). This CDR3 has 13 residues. V lost 0 bases to trimming and J lost 8 bases, with 8 bases between them. DNA for the CDR3: TGTGCCAGCAGCTTAGGCCGGGGAGATGAGCAGTTCTTC. Translation: CASSLGRGDEQFF. Variable domain in full (rest from reference TRBV13 and TRBJ2-1): AAGVIQSPRHLIKEKRETATLKCYPIPRHDTVYWYQQGPGQDPQFLISFYEKMQSDKGSIPDRFSAQQFSDYHSELNMSSLELGDSALYFCASSLGRGDEQFFGPGTRLTVL.